Listed here are 29 T cell receptor beta chains from one sample, sequenced in a study of blood T cell repertoires in COVID-19. Profiling relied on immunoSEQ multiplex PCR, and the TCRdb table lists in-frame clones only, not all of them. Altogether 310,000 or so clones are present, roughly 90% being singletons, with the ten largest covering more than 8.5%. Sequenced input: PBMCs or T cells enriched from blood (not recorded which). The receptors originated from a young woman who had recovered from COVID-19.

V and J are TRBV20-1 and TRBJ1-4, with D unresolved. Germline V gene sequence: CDR1 DFQATT, CDR2 SNEGSKA (reference sequence). This CDR3 has 14 amino acids. V gave up 3 bases and J gave up 8 bases, with 16 bases separating them. The CDR3 sequence is CSASNLEGWEKLFF. The CDR3 DNA reads TGCAGTGCTAGTAATTTGGAGGGTTGGGAAAAACTGTTTTTT.

The V call is TRBV7-9, the J call TRBJ1-2; D might be TRBD1 (5 bases). CDR3 size: 15 residues. Germline lookup yields CDR1 SEHNR and CDR2 FQNEAQ (reference sequence). V was pared by 5 bases and J by 8 bases, with 21 bases between. CDR3 in amino acids: CASSLNHGGVSGYTF. In nucleotides, the CDR3 is TGTGCCAGCAGCCTAAATCACGGGGGGGTAAGCGGCTACACCTTC.

The rearrangement uses TRBV7-3 and TRBJ1-1, with D possibly TRBD1 on 6 matching bases. CDR1 and CDR2 from the germline V gene are SGHTA and FQGTGA. V lost 5 bases and J 4 bases, leaving 20 bases between the germline ends. This CDR3 is built from 16 residues. The CDR3, as DNA: TGTGCCAGCAGCGCAGAGGGGGATCCCTCTGTCACTGAAGCTTTCTTT. Amino acid sequence: CASSAEGDPSVTEAFF.

The count of this clone is one. The rearrangement links TRBV7-9 to TRBJ2-1; a weak D match, TRBD1 (6 bases). CDR3 size: 15 residues. CDR1 and CDR2 from the germline V gene are SEHNR and FQNEAQ (reference sequence). Trimming removed 5 bases at V and 3 bases at J, with 14 bases between. For the CDR3, the DNA is TGTGCCAGCAGCCAGGGACAAGGAGGCTACAATGAGCAGTTCTTC. Amino acid sequence: CASSQGQGGYNEQFF.

V and J are TRBV20-1 and TRBJ2-1, with 8 positions matching TRBD2. Germline V gene lookup returns CDR1 DFQATT and CDR2 SNEGSKA (reference sequence). This CDR3 has 14 amino acids. V trimming: 6 bases; J trimming: 4 bases; junction bases outside the gene matches: 8. CDR3 loop: CSASRGGMYNEQFF. The CDR3 DNA is TGCAGTGCCAGTCGCGGGGGGATGTACAATGAGCAGTTCTTC.

The CDR3 spells CASSVVAGGTDTQYF. In DNA form, the CDR3 reads TGTGCCAGCAGCGTAGTCGCAGGGGGCACAGATACGCAGTATTTT. V is TRBV9 and J is TRBJ2-3; perhaps TRBD1 as D (6 bases). The CDR3 runs to 15 residues. Germline CDR1 reads SGDLS; CDR2 reads YYNGEE. V gave up 0 bases and J gave up 1 base, with 9 bases separating them.

The J gene is TRBJ1-1, the V gene TRBV6-1; 9 bases map to TRBD1. Germline CDR1 is MNHNS and CDR2 is SASEGT. There are 16 residues in the CDR3. The ends lost 4 bases at V and 1 base at J; junction bases unmatched: 7. This CDR3 reads CASSGGQGIPNTEAFF. CDR3 nucleotides: TGTGCCAGCAGTGGCGGACAGGGGATTCCGAACACTGAAGCTTTCTTT.

The chain employs TRBV6-6 and TRBJ1-1; D remains ambiguous. CDR1 and CDR2 from the germline V gene are MNHNY and SVGAGI (reference sequence). There are 11 residues in the CDR3. Trimming stripped 2 bases from V and 7 bases from J, with 5 bases between. CDR3 in amino acids: CASSYEGEAFF. Written as DNA, the CDR3 is TGTGCCAGCAGTTACGAGGGTGAAGCTTTCTTT.

In nucleotides, the CDR3 is TGTGCCAGCAGTCCTCAGGGGGCCGAGCAGTACTTC. The encoded protein is CASSPQGAEQYF. The chain links TRBV12-3 or TRBV12-4 to TRBJ2-7, with 8 bases fitting TRBD1. The CDR3 contains 12 residues. J gave up 6 bases and V 5 bases, and 3 bases lay outside the gene matches.

V gene TRBV2 combines with J gene TRBJ1-5; D call uncertain. The CDR3 covers 14 residues. V shed 4 bases and J shed 1 base, with 8 bases lying between them. Germline V CDR1 and CDR2: SNHLY, FYNNEI. CDR3 nucleotide sequence: TGTGCCAGCAGTGGCGGGCCAAGCAATCAGCCCCAGCATTTT. It yields the protein CASSGGPSNQPQHF. The full variable domain, rest sourced from reference TRBV2 and TRBJ1-5, is EPEVTQTPSHQVTQMGQEVILRCVPISNHLYFYWYRQILGQKVEFLVSFYNNEISEKSEIFDDQFSVERPDGSNFTLKIRSTKLEDSAMYFCASSGGPSNQPQHFGDGTRLSIL.

The chain has TRBV9 and TRBJ1-4; 7 nucleotides agree with TRBD1. With V trimmed by 3 bases and J by 0 bases, 5 bases remained unmatched. This CDR3 contains 16 residues. The germline V gene has CDR1 SGDLS and CDR2 YYNGEE. This CDR3 reads CASSGAGQATNEKLFF. CDR3 nucleotide sequence: TGTGCCAGCAGCGGCGCCGGACAGGCAACTAATGAAAAACTGTTTTTT.

The J gene is TRBJ2-5, the V gene TRBV5-1; D gene unclear. Trimming left V 4 bases short and J 4 bases short, with 14 bases between. In germline, CDR1 is SGHRS, CDR2 YFSETQ. CDR3 length: 14 residues. CDR3 residues: CASSPSPGTETQYF. In DNA form, the CDR3 reads TGCGCCAGCAGCCCGAGCCCAGGTACAGAGACCCAGTACTTC.

The J gene is TRBJ2-5, the V gene TRBV4-1; the match to TRBD2 covers 12 bases. Germline V gives CDR1 MGHRA, CDR2 YSYEKL. CDR3 size: 17 residues. J gave up 4 bases and V 1 base, and 7 bases lay outside the gene matches. In nucleotides, the CDR3 is TGCGCCAGCAGCCAAGTGGTTCTAGCGGGAGGGGGAGAGACCCAGTACTTC. Amino acid sequence: CASSQVVLAGGGETQYF.

The V and J genes are TRBV7-9 and TRBJ2-7; TRBD2 agrees at 8 bases. This CDR3 region has 16 residues. Germline V gene lookup returns CDR1 SEHNR and CDR2 FQNEAQ (reference sequence). The junction had 11 bases not matched to a gene; V was cut back by 1 base and J by 6 bases. The CDR3 loop reads CASSLDRTGGPLEQYF. DNA of the CDR3: TGTGCCAGCAGCTTAGACCGAACGGGAGGGCCTCTCGAGCAGTACTTC.

This chain links TRBV28 with TRBJ1-6; no reliable D call. Germline V gene data show CDR1 as MDHEN and CDR2 as SYDVKM. The CDR3 totals 17 residues. Trimming shortened V by 6 bases and J by 0 bases, and 15 bases separated the two germline ends. CDR3 bases: TGTGCCAGCAGCCGCGGGCCGCTAAGCTCCTATAATTCACCCCTCCACTTT. Translated: CASSRGPLSSYNSPLHF.

The V gene is TRBV5-6, the J gene TRBJ2-5; maybe TRBD2 (6 bases). The germline V gene has CDR1 SGHDT and CDR2 YYEEEE. The V end lost 2 bases, the J end lost 5 bases, and 25 bases lay between the germline ends. The CDR3 spans 18 residues. The CDR3 is CASSLEPGLNYQYETQYF. The CDR3, as DNA: TGTGCCAGCAGCTTAGAGCCGGGACTTAACTACCAGTACGAGACCCAGTACTTC.

This sequence joins TRBV9 and TRBJ2-1; D unclear. From germline, CDR1 is SGDLS and CDR2 YYNGEE. The CDR3 sequence is 12 residues long. The ends were cut back, 4 bases at V and 5 bases at J, with 7 bases in the middle. CDR3 sequence reads: CASSREDNEQFF. For the CDR3, the DNA is TGTGCCAGCAGCCGAGAGGACAATGAGCAGTTCTTC.

This clone was detected only once. V usage is TRBV28 and J usage is TRBJ1-1; possible D gene TRBD1, 5 bases. The germline V gene encodes CDR1 MDHEN and CDR2 SYDVKM. The CDR3 runs 14 residues. V lost 2 bases, J lost 0 bases, and 7 bases lay in between. The CDR3 DNA reads as TGTGCCAGCAGTTTAACAGGATTGAACACTGAAGCTTTCTTT. As protein: CASSLTGLNTEAFF. Full variable domain (rest looked up from reference TRBV28 and TRBJ1-1): DVKVTQSSRYLVKRTGEKVFLECVQDMDHENMFWYRQDPGLGLRLIYFSYDVKMKEKGDIPEGYSVSREKKERFSLILESASTNQTSMYLCASSLTGLNTEAFFGQGTRLTVV.

This clone was seen once. This chain links TRBV28 with TRBJ2-7; D uncertain. Trimming stripped 4 bases from V and 0 bases from J, with 10 bases between. This CDR3 is built from 14 residues. Germline CDR1 is MDHEN and CDR2 is SYDVKM. CDR3 amino acids: CASSSSQSSYEQYF. The CDR3, as DNA: TGTGCCAGCAGTTCTAGTCAAAGCTCCTACGAGCAGTACTTC.

The genes are TRBV28 and TRBJ2-1, with D possibly TRBD2 on 6 matching bases. Trimming stripped 5 bases from V and 4 bases from J, with 12 bases between. This CDR3 comprises 14 residues. Per the germline V gene, CDR1 is MDHEN and CDR2 is SYDVKM. Written as DNA, the CDR3 is TGTGCCAGCAGTCTCTTCCGGGAGTACAATGAGCAGTTCTTC. Amino acids: CASSLFREYNEQFF.

With respect to this clone: The same CDR3 is also encoded by other DNA sequences in this sample. The chain couples TRBV19 to TRBJ2-7, with TRBD2 matching over 7 bases. CDR1 LNHDA and CDR2 SQIVND come from the germline V gene (reference sequence). The V segment lost 5 bases and the J segment 1 base; nucleotides outside the gene matches: 2. The CDR3 has 13 residues. CDR3 protein: CASSPGLSYEQYF. For the CDR3, the DNA is TGTGCCAGTAGTCCGGGACTATCCTACGAGCAGTACTTC.

The genes are TRBV7-3 and TRBJ2-7; D is undetermined. Germline CDR1 and CDR2: SGHTA and FQGTGA. This CDR3 region has 14 residues. Trimming took off 2 bases at V and 6 bases at J, with 14 bases between the two ends. The CDR3 is CASSLSPAGGEQYF. The CDR3, as DNA: TGTGCCAGCAGCTTATCGCCCGCAGGTGGCGAGCAGTACTTC.

The V call is TRBV7-2, the J call TRBJ2-1; the match to TRBD1 covers 7 bases. The germline gives CDR1 SGHTA, CDR2 FQGNSA. The V segment lost 5 bases and the J segment 0 bases; nucleotides outside the gene matches: 16. This CDR3 contains 19 residues. The DNA of the CDR3 is TGTGCCAGCAGCCCTAGCCCTTGGACAGGACCCCTCTCCTACAATGAGCAGTTCTTC. Translation: CASSPSPWTGPLSYNEQFF.

This sequence joins TRBV27 and TRBJ1-1; D is uncertain. V lost 2 bases to trimming and J lost 2 bases, with 15 bases between them. CDR3 length: 16 amino acids. The germline gives CDR1 MNHEY, CDR2 SMNVEV (reference sequence). This CDR3 reads CASSLVRGRRNTEAFF. In nucleotides, the CDR3 is TGTGCCAGCAGTTTAGTTCGGGGTCGGAGAAACACTGAAGCTTTCTTT.

The genes are TRBV21-1 and TRBJ1-4; TRBD1, the D gene given by the table, was not confirmed from the DNA. TRBV21-1 counts as a pseudogene. This CDR3 spans 18 amino acids. The CDR3 DNA follows: TGTGCCAGCAGCAAAGCCCTAAGCCGGGACAGGGGTCGGGAAAAACTGTTTTTT. It codes for CASSKALSRDRGREKLFF.

The count of this clone is one. The rearrangement links TRBV19 to TRBJ1-2, with 7 bases aligning to TRBD1. CDR1 and CDR2 from the germline V gene are LNHDA and SQIVND (reference sequence). CDR3 length: 14 residues. J was trimmed by 3 bases and V by 6 bases; bases with no gene match: 7. CDR3 DNA sequence: TGTGCCAGTAGCCCAAACGGACAGGACTATGGCTACACCTTC. Translated: CASSPNGQDYGYTF.

The V call is TRBV6-4, the J call TRBJ2-3; D may be TRBD2 (7 bases). With 6 bases removed from V and 0 bases from J, the gap between germline ends came to 13 bases. CDR1 is MRHNA and CDR2 is SNTAGT in the germline V gene. This CDR3 has 15 residues. This chain's CDR3 is CASSLSGTSTDTQYF. CDR3 coding DNA: TGTGCCAGCAGCTTGAGCGGGACAAGCACAGATACGCAGTATTTT.

V is TRBV4-3 and J is TRBJ1-2; 7 nucleotides agree with TRBD1. The CDR3 extends over 14 amino acids. Per the germline V gene, CDR1 is LGHNA and CDR2 is YSLEER. Unmatched junction bases numbered 7, after V lost 3 bases and J lost 6 bases. CDR3 coding DNA: TGCGCCAGCAGCCATGGAGACAGGGTGAATGGCTACACCTTC. As protein: CASSHGDRVNGYTF.

The chain joins TRBV5-4 to TRBJ2-7; 7 bases are a match to TRBD2. The CDR3 has 14 residues. The V and J ends lost 4 bases and 1 base, in that order; junction bases with no gene match: 5. Per the germline V gene, CDR1 is SGHNT and CDR2 is YYREEE (reference sequence). This chain's CDR3 is CASSLGGESYEQYF. Written as DNA, the CDR3 is TGTGCCAGCAGCCTGGGGGGGGAGTCCTACGAGCAGTACTTC.